What follows are 7 T cell receptor beta chains derived from one specimen sequenced in a study of OX40 agonist ivuxolimab in advanced cancers. Produced via immunoSEQ multiplex PCR; TCRdb's table is partial and in-frame only. This table holds about 70,000 clones, approximately 90% found once. The sequencing used CD4+ or CD8+ T cells sorted from blood, collected in a trial of the OX40 agonist ivuxolimab. The receptors come from an adult with an advanced solid tumor such as melanoma, head and neck, liver or kidney cancer.

CDR3 residues: CATSTGLQNYGYTF. CDR3 DNA sequence: TGTGCCACCAGCACAGGGTTACAGAACTATGGCTACACCTTC. The chain is built from TRBV15 and TRBJ1-2, with D maybe TRBD1 (5 bases). Germline lookup yields CDR1 LNHNV and CDR2 YYDKDF (reference sequence). The CDR3 runs 14 residues. V was trimmed by 4 bases and J by 2 bases, leaving 11 bases between them. The full variable domain, its missing parts supplied by reference TRBV15 and TRBJ1-2, is DAMVIQNPRYQVTQFGKPVTLSCSQTLNHNVMYWYQQKSSQAPKLLFHYYDKDFNNEADTPDNFQSRRPNTSFCFLDIRSPGLGDTAMYLCATSTGLQNYGYTFGSGTRLTVV.

The chain recombines TRBV29-1 with TRBJ2-2, with D possibly matching TRBD2 (6 bases). The V gene's germline CDR1 is SQVTM and CDR2 ANQGSEA. The CDR3 spans 13 residues. Trimming left V 6 bases short and J 7 bases short, with 15 bases between. CDR3 DNA sequence: TGCAGCGTGTGGACTAATAGCGTCGGGGAGCTGTTTTTT. Translation gives CSVWTNSVGELFF.

As regards this clone: Its ends do not fully match the called genes, so a read error is possible. The chain uses TRBV12-5 and TRBJ2-1; the D call may be TRBD1 or TRBD2 (5 bases each). CDR3 length: 10 residues. The germline V gene has CDR1 LGHNT and CDR2 FRNRAP. The CDR3 DNA follows: TGTGCTAGTGGTTGGGGACCCCACGTCTTC. Its translation: CASGWGPHVF.

The V gene is TRBV25-1, the J gene TRBJ2-5; a possible D gene is TRBD1 (5 bases). CDR1 is MGHDK, CDR2 SYGVNS, per germline. V dropped 7 bases and J dropped 1 base, with 7 bases sitting between them. The CDR3 loop spans 12 amino acids. CDR3 amino acids: CASTDTQETQYF. CDR3 coding DNA: TGTGCCAGCACGGACACCCAAGAGACCCAGTACTTC.

The gene calls are TRBV4-1 and TRBJ2-7, with D tentatively TRBD1 (6 bases). Germline V lookup: CDR1 MGHRA, CDR2 YSYEKL. The V end lost 3 bases, the J end lost 3 bases, and 9 bases lay between the germline ends. This CDR3 region has 13 residues. Here the CDR3 reads CASSQNRDYEQYF. The CDR3 DNA is TGCGCCAGCAGCCAGAACAGGGACTACGAGCAGTACTTC.

This rearrangement joins TRBV11-3 to TRBJ2-2; D may match TRBD1 or TRBD2 (6 bases each). V lost 1 base to trimming and J lost 6 bases, with 27 bases between them. The CDR3 runs to 20 residues. Looked up from germline, CDR1 is SGHNT and CDR2 is YENEEA. Here the CDR3 reads CASSLGAFSQGKERAGELFF. The DNA for the CDR3 is TGTGCCAGCAGCTTAGGGGCCTTTTCACAGGGTAAGGAGCGGGCCGGGGAGCTGTTTTTT.

For this clone: The same CDR3 also results from other DNA sequences found in this sample. J is TRBJ1-6 and V is TRBV27, with D possibly being TRBD1 (6 bases). CDR1 MNHEY and CDR2 SMNVEV come from the germline V gene (reference sequence). Trimming pared 3 bases from V and 9 bases from J, leaving 9 bases between. This CDR3 comprises 13 residues. This chain's CDR3 is CASSLGGSSPLHF. The CDR3 region has the DNA TGTGCCAGCAGTTTGGGGGGCAGTTCACCCCTCCACTTT.